This T cell receptor (beta chain) was documented in a study of regulatory T cells in long-lasting Graves disease. Time point denoted: persistent/refractory GD, antithyroid drugs over 5 years with positive TRAb. RNA isolated from PBMCs was used to make the TCR library. Those enrolled as patients came out of an endocrinology department in Xi'an, China. Overall study findings and caveats: Lower TCR diversity characterized persistent Graves' patients relative to newly diagnosed patients. Accuracy could have been hurt by small sample size.

Building of the TCR beta libraries involved iRepertoire HTBI primers and Arm-PCR of CDR3 regions. TCRdb analysed the multiplex PCR reads with MiXCR anew, one entry per CDR3 protein. The data contain a few hundred thousand distinct CDR3 sequences, 23% of them singletons. The CDR3 sequence is 14 residues long. This clonotype occurred a few times. Its antigen remains unidentified. Just one base apart from a much larger clone, this may be a read error. This clonotype originated in a female donor with Graves disease. The chain combines TRBV12-3 or TRBV12-4 with TRBJ1-6, with D perhaps matching TRBD1 (6 bases). The material sequenced was peripheral blood mononuclear cells (PBMCs), taken when the disease was refractory, from a patient treated with antithyroid drugs. This CDR3 reads CAGSFRGGNSPLHF. In DNA form, the CDR3 reads TGTGCCGGCAGTTTCCGAGGGGGGAATTCACCCCTCCACTTT.